These T cell receptor beta chains were read from a single sample in a study of blood T cell repertoires in COVID-19. Sequencing used immunoSEQ multiplex PCR; TCRdb keeps in-frame clones, though not all of them. Of 80,000 to 130,000 clones detected, just over 90% appear once; the ten largest clones hold roughly 0.99%. Sequenced material: peripheral blood. These receptors were obtained from a man between 60 and 70 years old with acute or convalescent COVID-19. CDR3s include the opening cysteine and the closing phenylalanine or tryptophan. The D gene is left open where the match is weak. The size of a clone is reported for some rows only, either as once, few or many, or as a class for expanded clones.

v_call: TRBV5-6
d_call: TRBD1
clone_size: once
j_call: TRBJ1-3
cdr3_aa: CASTGTGDGNTIYF
cdr3_nt: TGTGCCAGCACGGGGACAGGGGACGGGAACACCATATATTTT

v_call: TRBV6-1
d_call: TRBD1
clone_size: NA
j_call: TRBJ2-3
cdr3_aa: CATSDRGRQTDTQYF
cdr3_nt: TGTGCCACCTCGGACAGGGGGCGGCAAACAGATACGCAGTATTTT

v_call: TRBV19
d_call: NA
clone_size: NA
j_call: TRBJ2-3
cdr3_aa: CASSVPGSGEDTQYF
cdr3_nt: TGTGCCAGTAGTGTACCCGGTTCAGGGGAAGATACGCAGTATTTT

v_call: TRBV19
d_call: TRBD2
clone_size: NA
j_call: TRBJ2-2
cdr3_aa: CASSTGLAGTTGELFF
cdr3_nt: TGTGCCAGTAGTACGGGACTAGCGGGAACCACCGGGGAGCTGTTTTTT

v_call: TRBV5-6
d_call: TRBD1
clone_size: NA
j_call: TRBJ2-4
cdr3_aa: CASSLSGQGTIQYF
cdr3_nt: TGTGCCAGCAGCTTGTCGGGACAGGGTACTATTCAGTACTTC

v_call: TRBV11-2
d_call: TRBD2
clone_size: NA
j_call: TRBJ2-2
cdr3_aa: CASSLNLLAGDTGELFF
cdr3_nt: TGTGCCAGCAGCTTAAACCTACTAGCGGGGGACACCGGGGAGCTGTTTTTT

v_call: TRBV5-4
d_call: NA
clone_size: NA
j_call: TRBJ2-1
cdr3_aa: CASSLGSSYNEQFF
cdr3_nt: TGTGCCAGCAGCTTGGGGAGCTCCTACAATGAGCAGTTCTTC

v_call: TRBV28
d_call: TRBD2
clone_size: NA
j_call: TRBJ2-2
cdr3_aa: CASSFWRPRGTGELFF
cdr3_nt: TGTGCCAGCAGTTTTTGGCGCCCGCGGGGGACCGGGGAGCTGTTTTTT

v_call: TRBV4-1
d_call: NA
clone_size: NA
j_call: TRBJ1-5
cdr3_aa: CASSQGQGHNQPQHF
cdr3_nt: TGCGCCAGCAGCCAGGGTCAGGGACACAATCAGCCCCAGCATTTT

v_call: TRBV7-2
d_call: NA
clone_size: once
j_call: TRBJ1-2
cdr3_aa: CASIPDRQTNYGYTF
cdr3_nt: TGTGCCAGCATCCCCGACAGGCAGACTAACTATGGCTACACCTTC

v_call: TRBV6-1
d_call: NA
clone_size: NA
j_call: TRBJ2-3
cdr3_aa: CASSERGNTDTQYF
cdr3_nt: TGTGCCAGCAGTGAACGGGGGAACACAGATACGCAGTATTTT

v_call: TRBV2
d_call: NA
clone_size: NA
j_call: TRBJ1-6
cdr3_aa: CASTGGYNSPLHF
cdr3_nt: TGTGCCAGCACCGGGGGCTATAATTCACCCCTCCACTTT

v_call: TRBV18
d_call: NA
clone_size: NA
j_call: TRBJ1-1
cdr3_aa: CASSRSNTNTEAFF
cdr3_nt: TGTGCCAGCTCACGGTCCAACACGAACACTGAAGCTTTCTTT

v_call: TRBV11-2
d_call: TRBD2
clone_size: NA
j_call: TRBJ2-3
cdr3_aa: CASSLRREADTQYF
cdr3_nt: TGTGCCAGCAGCCTCCGGCGGGAGGCAGATACGCAGTATTTT

v_call: TRBV20-1
d_call: NA
clone_size: NA
j_call: TRBJ1-3
cdr3_aa: CSAPKLNTIYF
cdr3_nt: TGCAGTGCTCCCAAATTAAACACCATATATTTT

v_call: TRBV7-6
d_call: NA
clone_size: NA
j_call: TRBJ1-6
cdr3_aa: CASSYESSYNSPLHF
cdr3_nt: TGTGCCAGCAGCTACGAGAGCTCCTATAATTCACCCCTCCACTTT

v_call: TRBV7-6
d_call: NA
clone_size: NA
j_call: TRBJ1-4
cdr3_aa: CASSSQGPPNEKLFF
cdr3_nt: TGTGCCAGCAGCTCGCAGGGGCCACCAAATGAAAAACTGTTTTTT

v_call: TRBV5-1
d_call: NA
clone_size: NA
j_call: TRBJ2-5
cdr3_aa: CASSLGGVQETQYF
cdr3_nt: TGCGCCAGCAGCTTGGGGGGGGTCCAAGAGACCCAGTACTTC

v_call: TRBV15
d_call: NA
clone_size: NA
j_call: TRBJ1-2
cdr3_aa: CATSRGAYGGTAGYTF
cdr3_nt: TGTGCCACCAGCAGAGGGGCTTACGGAGGGACGGCAGGCTACACCTTC

v_call: TRBV28
d_call: TRBD1
clone_size: NA
j_call: TRBJ1-5
cdr3_aa: CASSRRGTGGQPQHF
cdr3_nt: TGTGCCAGCAGCAGGCGGGGGACAGGGGGCCAGCCCCAGCATTTT

v_call: TRBV6-5
d_call: TRBD2
clone_size: NA
j_call: TRBJ2-1
cdr3_aa: CASRVAGTAGEQFF
cdr3_nt: TGTGCCAGCAGAGTAGCGGGGACTGCCGGTGAGCAGTTCTTC

v_call: TRBV15
d_call: NA
clone_size: NA
j_call: TRBJ2-1
cdr3_aa: CATSKVRARGNEQFF
cdr3_nt: NA